Below are 9 T cell receptor beta chains sequenced from a single sample in a study of early T cells in non-severe SARS-CoV-2 infection. TCRdb reprocessed the 5' RACE reads via MiXCR and lists one record per CDR3 protein. This sample has tens of thousands of distinct CDR3 sequences; roughly 12% occur once, and the top ten carry 6.5%. The sequenced sample was whole blood. The receptor set was obtained from an adult who was a healthcare worker with PCR-confirmed SARS-CoV-2 infection or an uninfected control (not recorded which).

The sample holds a few counts of this clonotype. The V call is TRBV29-1, the J call TRBJ2-2; unclear D gene. In germline, CDR1 is SQVTM, CDR2 ANQGSEA. There are 14 residues in the CDR3. Trimming removed 4 bases at V and 0 bases at J, with 9 bases between. CDR3 amino acids: CSVVLSPNTGELFF. Here the CDR3 DNA reads TGCAGCGTTGTGCTGAGCCCGAACACCGGGGAGCTGTTTTTT.

This clonotype was recorded at least ten times. The V gene is TRBV20-1, the J gene TRBJ2-7; 13 nucleotides line up with TRBD2. The CDR3 totals 15 residues. The V gene's germline CDR1 is DFQATT and CDR2 SNEGSKA (reference sequence). V was pared by 6 bases and J by 3 bases, with 8 bases of the junction left unmatched. The CDR3 loop reads CSAPPTSGRHYEQYF. CDR3 nucleotides: TGCAGTGCACCTCCGACTAGCGGGAGGCACTACGAGCAGTACTTC.

The chain joins TRBV29-1 to TRBJ2-7; TRBD2 matches 14 bases. Trimming took 2 bases from V and 7 from J; bases not matched to a gene: 7. From germline, CDR1 is SQVTM and CDR2 ANQGSEA. This CDR3 has 15 amino acids. The CDR3 DNA reads as TGCAGCGTTGAACGACTAGCGGGAGGGCAGGGTGAGCAGTACTTC. It specifies CSVERLAGGQGEQYF.

To note about this clonotype: The conserved phenylalanine or tryptophan normally closing the CDR3 is absent here, so this likely arose from a read error. This rearrangement joins TRBV20-1 to TRBJ2-7, with 9 bases that match TRBD2. From germline, CDR1 is DFQATT and CDR2 SNEGSKA (reference sequence). With V trimmed by 2 bases and J by 4 bases, 3 bases remained unmatched. This CDR3 contains 13 residues. This CDR3 is CSARLAGTYEQYY. The DNA for the CDR3 is TGCAGTGCTAGACTAGCGGGGACATACGAGCAGTACTAC.

This chain joins TRBV3-1 and TRBJ2-7, with 12 bases lining up with TRBD2. Trimming removed 4 bases from V and 2 bases from J; junction bases left unmatched: 0. The CDR3 is 14 residues long. Germline loops: CDR1 LGHDT, CDR2 YNNKEL (reference sequence). The CDR3 DNA sequence: TGTGCCAGCAGCCGGACTAGCGGGGCCTACGAGCAGTACTTC. It specifies CASSRTSGAYEQYF.

This clonotype was found many times. J is TRBJ2-4 and V is TRBV24-1; 8 bases match TRBD1. The CDR3 consists of 16 residues. J gave up 6 bases and V 2 bases, and 8 bases lay outside the gene matches. The germline V gene has CDR1 KGHDR and CDR2 SFDVKD. The CDR3 bases are TGTGCCACCAGTGATTGGGACAGGACTTGCGGAAACATTCAGTACTTC. Protein product: CATSDWDRTCGNIQYF.

This chain uses TRBV5-6 with TRBJ2-1, with 15 bases that match TRBD2. The CDR3 contains 15 residues. V lost 2 bases, J lost 9 bases, and 3 bases stayed unmatched. Looked up from germline, CDR1 is SGHDT and CDR2 is YYEEEE. The CDR3 loop reads CASSLGLAGGLEQFF. The CDR3, as DNA: TGTGCCAGCAGCTTAGGACTAGCGGGAGGGCTTGAGCAGTTCTTC. Full variable domain (rest looked up from reference TRBV5-6 and TRBJ2-1): DAGVTQSPTHLIKTRGQQVTLRCSPKSGHDTVSWYQQALGQGPQFIFQYYEEEERQRGNFPDRFSGHQFPNYSSELNVNALLLGDSALYLCASSLGLAGGLEQFFGPGTRLTVL.

This clonotype was counted between two and nine times. The rearrangement uses TRBV5-1 and TRBJ2-7, with 7 bases that match TRBD2. The J segment lost 0 bases and the V segment lost 4 bases, leaving 10 bases of the junction unmatched. The length of the CDR3 is 16 residues. Germline-derived CDR1 and CDR2 are SGHRS and YFSETQ. CDR3 DNA: TGCGCCAGCAGCCAGGCTAGCGGTAGCCCCTCCTACGAGCAGTACTTC. Residues: CASSQASGSPSYEQYF.

This clonotype has only a few counts. V gene TRBV20-1 combines with J gene TRBJ2-7; the D is unclear. Per germline, CDR1 DFQATT and CDR2 SNEGSKA (reference sequence). This CDR3 spans 15 amino acids. Trimming pared 0 bases from V and 0 bases from J, leaving 12 bases between. CDR3 amino acids: CSARDVVHYSYEQYF. The DNA of the CDR3 is TGCAGTGCTAGAGATGTGGTTCACTACTCCTACGAGCAGTACTTC.